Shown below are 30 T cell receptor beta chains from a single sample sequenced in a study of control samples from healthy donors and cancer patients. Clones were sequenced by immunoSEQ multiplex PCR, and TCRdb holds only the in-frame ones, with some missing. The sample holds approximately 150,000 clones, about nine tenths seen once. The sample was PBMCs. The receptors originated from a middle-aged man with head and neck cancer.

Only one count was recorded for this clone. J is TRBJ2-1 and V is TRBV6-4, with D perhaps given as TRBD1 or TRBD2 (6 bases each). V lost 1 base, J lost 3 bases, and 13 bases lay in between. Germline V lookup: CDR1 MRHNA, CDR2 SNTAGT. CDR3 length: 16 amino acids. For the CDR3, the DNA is TGTGCCAGCAGTGACTGGTCGGGGGCCTACTACAATGAGCAGTTCTTC. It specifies CASSDWSGAYYNEQFF.

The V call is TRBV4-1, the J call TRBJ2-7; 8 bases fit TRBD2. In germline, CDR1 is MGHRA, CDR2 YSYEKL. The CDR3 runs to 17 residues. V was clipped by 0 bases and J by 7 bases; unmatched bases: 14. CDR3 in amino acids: CASSQEGNVASGLEQYF. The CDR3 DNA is TGCGCCAGCAGCCAAGAAGGTAACGTCGCTAGCGGGTTGGAGCAGTACTTC.

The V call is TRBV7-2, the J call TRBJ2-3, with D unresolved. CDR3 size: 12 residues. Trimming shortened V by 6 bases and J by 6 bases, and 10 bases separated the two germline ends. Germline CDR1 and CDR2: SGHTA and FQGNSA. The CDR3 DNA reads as TGTGCCAGCAGTCTCTACGGGGATACGCAGTATTTT. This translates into CASSLYGDTQYF.

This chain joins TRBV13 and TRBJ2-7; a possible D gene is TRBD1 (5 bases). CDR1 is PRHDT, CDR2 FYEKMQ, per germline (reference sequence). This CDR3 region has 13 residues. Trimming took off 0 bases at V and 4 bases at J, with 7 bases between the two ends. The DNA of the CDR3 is TGTGCCAGCAGCTTAGGCTACAGGTACGAGCAGTACTTC. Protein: CASSLGYRYEQYF.

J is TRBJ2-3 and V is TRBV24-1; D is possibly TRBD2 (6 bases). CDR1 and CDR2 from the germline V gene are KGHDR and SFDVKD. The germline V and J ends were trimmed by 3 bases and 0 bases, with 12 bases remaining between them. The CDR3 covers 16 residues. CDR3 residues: CATSDLATFSTDTQYF. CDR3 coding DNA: TGTGCCACCAGTGATCTAGCGACTTTTAGCACAGATACGCAGTATTTT.

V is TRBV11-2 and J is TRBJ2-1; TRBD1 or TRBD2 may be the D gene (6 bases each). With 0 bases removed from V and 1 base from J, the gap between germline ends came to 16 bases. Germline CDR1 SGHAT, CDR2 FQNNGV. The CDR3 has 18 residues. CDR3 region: CASSLDRGNRGSYNEQFF. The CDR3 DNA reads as TGTGCCAGCAGCTTAGATAGGGGGAACCGGGGGTCCTACAATGAGCAGTTCTTC.

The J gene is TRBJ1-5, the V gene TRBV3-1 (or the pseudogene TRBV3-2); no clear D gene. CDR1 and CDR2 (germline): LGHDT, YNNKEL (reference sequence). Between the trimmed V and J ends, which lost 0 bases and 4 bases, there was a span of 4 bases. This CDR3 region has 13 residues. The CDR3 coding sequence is TGTGCCAGCAGCCAAGAGGAAAATCAGCCCCAGCATTTT. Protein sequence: CASSQEENQPQHF.

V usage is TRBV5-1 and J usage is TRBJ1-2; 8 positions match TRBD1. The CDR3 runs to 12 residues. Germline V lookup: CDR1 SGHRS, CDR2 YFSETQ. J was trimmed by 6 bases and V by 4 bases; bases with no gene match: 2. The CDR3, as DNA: TGCGCCAGCAGCCAGACAGGGGATGGCTACACCTTC. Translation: CASSQTGDGYTF.

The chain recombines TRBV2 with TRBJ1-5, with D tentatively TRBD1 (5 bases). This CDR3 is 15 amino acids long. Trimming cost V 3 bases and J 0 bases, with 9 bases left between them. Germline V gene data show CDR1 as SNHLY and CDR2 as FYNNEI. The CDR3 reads CASSEGRGSNQPQHF. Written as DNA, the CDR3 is TGTGCCAGCAGTGAGGGAAGGGGTAGCAATCAGCCCCAGCATTTT.

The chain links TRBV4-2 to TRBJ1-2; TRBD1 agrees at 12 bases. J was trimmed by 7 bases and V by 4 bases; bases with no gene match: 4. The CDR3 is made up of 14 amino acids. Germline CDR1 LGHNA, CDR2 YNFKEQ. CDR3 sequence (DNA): TGTGCCAGCAGCCCGGGACAGGGGGCTTCTGGCTACACCTTC. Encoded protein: CASSPGQGASGYTF.

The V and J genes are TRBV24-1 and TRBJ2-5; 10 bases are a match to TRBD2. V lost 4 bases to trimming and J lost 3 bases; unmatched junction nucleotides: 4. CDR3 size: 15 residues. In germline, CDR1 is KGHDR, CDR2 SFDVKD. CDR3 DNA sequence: TGTGCCACCAGTGACCCTACTAGCGGGGAAGAGACCCAGTACTTC. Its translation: CATSDPTSGEETQYF.

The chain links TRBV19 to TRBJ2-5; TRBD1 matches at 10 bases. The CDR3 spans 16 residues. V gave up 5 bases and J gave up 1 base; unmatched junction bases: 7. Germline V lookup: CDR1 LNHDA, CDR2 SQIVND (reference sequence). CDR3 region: CASSGLGTGAQETQYF. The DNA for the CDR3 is TGTGCCAGTAGTGGCCTCGGGACAGGGGCCCAAGAGACCCAGTACTTC.

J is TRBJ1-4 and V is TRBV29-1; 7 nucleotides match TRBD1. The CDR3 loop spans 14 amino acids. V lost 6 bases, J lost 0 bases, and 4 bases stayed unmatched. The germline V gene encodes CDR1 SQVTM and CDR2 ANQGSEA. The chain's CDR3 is CSVGDSSTNEKLFF. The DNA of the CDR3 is TGCAGCGTGGGGGACAGTTCAACTAATGAAAAACTGTTTTTT.

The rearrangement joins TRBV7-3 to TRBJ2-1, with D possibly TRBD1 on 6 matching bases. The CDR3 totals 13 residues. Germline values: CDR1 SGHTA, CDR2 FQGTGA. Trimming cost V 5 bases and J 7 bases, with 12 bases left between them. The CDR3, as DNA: TGTGCCAGCAGCATACTACAGGGTAATGAGCAGTTCTTC. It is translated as CASSILQGNEQFF.

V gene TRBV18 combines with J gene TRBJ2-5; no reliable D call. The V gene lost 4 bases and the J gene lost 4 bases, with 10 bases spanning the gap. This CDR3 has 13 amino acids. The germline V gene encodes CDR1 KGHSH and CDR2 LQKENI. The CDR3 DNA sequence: TGTGCCAGCTCACGTGGTGTTTTAGAGACCCAGTACTTC. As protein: CASSRGVLETQYF.

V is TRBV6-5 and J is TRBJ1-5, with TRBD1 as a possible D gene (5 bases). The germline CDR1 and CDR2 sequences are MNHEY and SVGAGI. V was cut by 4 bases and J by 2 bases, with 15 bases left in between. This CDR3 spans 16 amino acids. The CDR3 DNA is TGTGCCAGCAGTTCCCTCGGGGGTCTGGGCAATCAGCCCCAGCATTTT. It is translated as CASSSLGGLGNQPQHF.

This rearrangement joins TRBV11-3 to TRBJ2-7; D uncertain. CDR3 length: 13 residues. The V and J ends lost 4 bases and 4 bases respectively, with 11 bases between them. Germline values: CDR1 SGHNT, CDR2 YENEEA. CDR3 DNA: TGTGCCAGCAGCTCCCGTACCGGGTACGAGCAGTACTTC. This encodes CASSSRTGYEQYF.

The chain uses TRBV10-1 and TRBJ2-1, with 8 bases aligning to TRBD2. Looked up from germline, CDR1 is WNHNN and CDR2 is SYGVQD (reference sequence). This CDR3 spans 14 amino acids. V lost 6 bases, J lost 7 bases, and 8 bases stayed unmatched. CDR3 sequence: CASSPIAGINEQFF. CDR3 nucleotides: TGCGCCAGCAGCCCCATAGCGGGGATTAATGAGCAGTTCTTC.

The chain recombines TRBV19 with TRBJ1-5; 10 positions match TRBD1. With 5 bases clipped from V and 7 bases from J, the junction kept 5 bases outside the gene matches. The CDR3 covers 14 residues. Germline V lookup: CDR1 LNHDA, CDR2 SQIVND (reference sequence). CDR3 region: CASSGQGVEQPQHF. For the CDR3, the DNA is TGTGCCAGTAGTGGACAGGGGGTTGAACAGCCCCAGCATTTT.

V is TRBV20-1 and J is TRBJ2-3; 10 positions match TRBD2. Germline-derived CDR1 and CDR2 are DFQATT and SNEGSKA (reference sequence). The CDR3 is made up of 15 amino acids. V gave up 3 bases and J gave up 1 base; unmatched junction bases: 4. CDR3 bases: TGCAGTGCTAGTCTAGCGGGAGAAGGCACAGATACGCAGTATTTT. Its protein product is CSASLAGEGTDTQYF.

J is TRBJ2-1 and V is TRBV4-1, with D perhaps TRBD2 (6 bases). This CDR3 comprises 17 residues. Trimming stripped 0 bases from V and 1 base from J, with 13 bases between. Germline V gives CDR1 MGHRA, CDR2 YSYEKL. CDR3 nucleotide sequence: TGCGCCAGCAGCCAAGATCCCCGGGAGATATCCTACAATGAGCAGTTCTTC. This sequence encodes CASSQDPREISYNEQFF.

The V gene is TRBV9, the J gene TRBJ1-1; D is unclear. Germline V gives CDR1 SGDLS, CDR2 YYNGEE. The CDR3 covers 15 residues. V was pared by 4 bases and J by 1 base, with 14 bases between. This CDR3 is CASSRSPDKNTEAFF. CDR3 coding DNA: TGTGCCAGCAGCCGTAGCCCCGACAAGAACACTGAAGCTTTCTTT.

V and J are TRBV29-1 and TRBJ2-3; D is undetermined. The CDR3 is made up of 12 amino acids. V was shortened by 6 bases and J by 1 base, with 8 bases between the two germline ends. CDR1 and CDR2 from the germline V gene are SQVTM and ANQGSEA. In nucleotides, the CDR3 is TGCAGCGTAGTGGACCGCACAGATACGCAGTATTTT. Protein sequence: CSVVDRTDTQYF.

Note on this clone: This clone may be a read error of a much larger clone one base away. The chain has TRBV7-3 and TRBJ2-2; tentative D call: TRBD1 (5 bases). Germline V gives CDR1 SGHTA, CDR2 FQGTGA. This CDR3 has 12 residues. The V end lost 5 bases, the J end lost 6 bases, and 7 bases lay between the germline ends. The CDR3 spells CASSQGAGELFF. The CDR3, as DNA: TGTGCCAGCAGCCAAGGGGCCGGGGAGCTGTTTTTT.

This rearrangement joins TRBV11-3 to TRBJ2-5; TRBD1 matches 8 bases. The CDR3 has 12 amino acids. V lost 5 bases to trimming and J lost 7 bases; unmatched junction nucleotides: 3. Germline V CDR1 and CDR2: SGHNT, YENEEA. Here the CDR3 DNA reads TGTGCCAGCAGCCCAGGGGGCGCGACCCAGTACTTC. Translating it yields CASSPGGATQYF.

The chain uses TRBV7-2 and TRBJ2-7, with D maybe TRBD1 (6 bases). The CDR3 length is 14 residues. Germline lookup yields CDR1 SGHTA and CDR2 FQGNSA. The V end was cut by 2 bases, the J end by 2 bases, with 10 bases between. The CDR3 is CASSLPGQTYEQYF. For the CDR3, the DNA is TGTGCCAGCAGCTTACCAGGACAGACCTACGAGCAGTACTTC.

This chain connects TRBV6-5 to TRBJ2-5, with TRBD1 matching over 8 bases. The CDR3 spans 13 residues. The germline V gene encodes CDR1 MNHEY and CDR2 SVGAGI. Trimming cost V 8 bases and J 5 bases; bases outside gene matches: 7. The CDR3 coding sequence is TGTGCCAGCGCCGGACAGGGAGTGGAGACCCAGTACTTC. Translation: CASAGQGVETQYF.

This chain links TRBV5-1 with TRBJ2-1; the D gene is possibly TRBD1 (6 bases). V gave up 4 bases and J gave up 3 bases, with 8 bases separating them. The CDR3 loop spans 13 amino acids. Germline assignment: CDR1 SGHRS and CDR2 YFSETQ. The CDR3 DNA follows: TGCGCCAGCAGCGTGACAGGCTACAATGAGCAGTTCTTC. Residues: CASSVTGYNEQFF. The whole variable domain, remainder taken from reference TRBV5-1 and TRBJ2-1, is KAGVTQTPRYLIKTRGQQVTLSCSPISGHRSVSWYQQTPGQGLQFLFEYFSETQRNKGNFPGRFSGRQFSNSRSEMNVSTLELGDSALYLCASSVTGYNEQFFGPGTRLTVL.

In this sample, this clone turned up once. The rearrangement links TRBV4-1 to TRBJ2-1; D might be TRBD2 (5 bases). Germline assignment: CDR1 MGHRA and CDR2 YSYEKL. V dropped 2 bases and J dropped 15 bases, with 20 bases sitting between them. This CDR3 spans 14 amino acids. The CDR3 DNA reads TGCGCCAGCAGCCAAAAGGAACGGGAAGGAGGCTGGTTCTTC. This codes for CASSQKEREGGWFF.

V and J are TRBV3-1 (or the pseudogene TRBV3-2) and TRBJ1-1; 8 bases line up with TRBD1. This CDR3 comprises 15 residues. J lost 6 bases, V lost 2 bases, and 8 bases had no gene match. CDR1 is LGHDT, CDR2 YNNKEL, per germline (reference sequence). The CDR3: CASSQLGRGLSEAFF. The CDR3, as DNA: TGTGCCAGCAGCCAATTGGGCAGGGGGCTTTCTGAAGCTTTCTTT.